The 12 T cell receptor beta chains given below trace back to one sample, sequenced in a study of early stage breast cancer tumors. Libraries were prepared by immunoSEQ multiplex PCR; TCRdb keeps only in-frame clonotypes and omits some of them. The sample lists about 6,000 clones, over 60% occurring once. Input material: normal breast tissue next to the tumor. All receptors derive from a person aged 70 to 85 with breast cancer.

The CDR3 DNA reads TGCGCCAGCAGCCTCCGGGGGGTAGAGACCCAGTACTTC. Its protein is CASSLRGVETQYF. This rearrangement joins TRBV4-1 to TRBJ2-5; 7 nucleotides agree with TRBD2. V was pared by 4 bases and J by 4 bases, with 3 bases of the junction left unmatched. The germline V gene encodes CDR1 MGHRA and CDR2 YSYEKL. The CDR3 is 13 amino acids.

The V call is TRBV7-9, the J call TRBJ2-2, with 10 bases fitting TRBD1. Germline assignment: CDR1 SEHNR and CDR2 FQNEAQ (reference sequence). The length of the CDR3 is 16 residues. The junction had 2 bases not matched to a gene; V was cut back by 0 bases and J by 4 bases. CDR3 loop: CASSLAGTGATGELFF. As DNA, the CDR3 is TGTGCCAGCAGCTTAGCGGGGACAGGGGCCACCGGGGAGCTGTTTTTT.

The chain links TRBV9 to TRBJ1-5; unclear D gene. CDR1 is SGDLS, CDR2 YYNGEE, per germline. V lost 4 bases and J 3 bases, leaving 8 bases between the germline ends. This CDR3 spans 13 amino acids. CDR3 DNA: TGTGCCAGCAGCCTTAGCCCCAATCAGCCCCAGCATTTT. As protein: CASSLSPNQPQHF.

The J gene is TRBJ2-3, the V gene TRBV5-8; unclear D gene. Germline CDR1 is SGHTS and CDR2 is YDEGEE. Trimming stripped 0 bases from V and 4 bases from J, with 9 bases between. The CDR3 contains 14 residues. CDR3 sequence (DNA): TGTGCCAGCAGCTTGGGCCCCGGGTCAGATACGCAGTATTTT. This encodes CASSLGPGSDTQYF. Full variable domain (missing parts from reference TRBV5-8 and TRBJ2-3): EAGVTQSPTHLIKTRGQQATLRCSPISGHTSVYWYQQALGLGLQFLLWYDEGEERNRGNFPPRFSGRQFPNYSSELNVNALELEDSALYLCASSLGPGSDTQYFGPGTRLTVL.

This clone appeared once. V usage is TRBV10-3 and J usage is TRBJ1-3, with D maybe TRBD1 (5 bases). The V gene lost 4 bases and the J gene lost 4 bases, with 17 bases spanning the gap. CDR3 length: 16 amino acids. CDR1 is ENHRY, CDR2 SYGVKD, per germline. CDR3 region: CAISGGSGSLGNTIYF. The CDR3 DNA reads as TGTGCCATCAGTGGGGGCAGCGGGTCTCTCGGAAACACCATATATTTT.

The chain recombines TRBV5-1 with TRBJ2-1, with 10 bases aligning to TRBD2. V was pared by 4 bases and J by 5 bases, with 9 bases of the junction left unmatched. Germline CDR1 SGHRS, CDR2 YFSETQ. CDR3 length equals 16 residues. In nucleotides, the CDR3 is TGCGCCAGCAGCCCCTCCACTAGCGGGGCAGACAATGAGCAGTTCTTC. Translation gives CASSPSTSGADNEQFF. The variable domain in full, completed from reference TRBV5-1 and TRBJ2-1, reads KAGVTQTPRYLIKTRGQQVTLSCSPISGHRSVSWYQQTPGQGLQFLFEYFSETQRNKGNFPGRFSGRQFSNSRSEMNVSTLELGDSALYLCASSPSTSGADNEQFFGPGTRLTVL.

This clone appeared a few times. This chain links TRBV4-1 with TRBJ2-7, with TRBD2 matching over 13 bases. The CDR3 has 15 amino acids. CDR1 MGHRA and CDR2 YSYEKL come from the germline V gene. The J segment lost 6 bases and the V segment lost 5 bases, leaving 7 bases of the junction unmatched. The CDR3 sequence is CASSSGLAGVGEQYF. The CDR3 nucleotides are TGCGCCAGCAGCTCTGGACTAGCGGGAGTGGGCGAGCAGTACTTC.

J is TRBJ1-4 and V is TRBV28, with D unresolved. V was cut by 8 bases and J by 5 bases, with 12 bases left in between. This CDR3 contains 13 residues. Per germline, CDR1 MDHEN and CDR2 SYDVKM. CDR3 loop: CASGSAGNEKLFF. Written as DNA, the CDR3 is TGTGCCAGCGGATCGGCCGGGAATGAAAAACTGTTTTTT.

This rearrangement joins TRBV5-1 to TRBJ1-2, with TRBD1 matching 7 bases. Germline values: CDR1 SGHRS, CDR2 YFSETQ. V shed 4 bases and J 2 bases; nucleotides not matched to a gene: 11. The CDR3 totals 16 residues. The chain's CDR3 is CASSPIQGQRNYGYTF. The CDR3 DNA follows: TGCGCCAGCAGCCCTATACAGGGACAGAGGAACTATGGCTACACCTTC. The whole variable domain, filled in from reference TRBV5-1 and TRBJ1-2, reads KAGVTQTPRYLIKTRGQQVTLSCSPISGHRSVSWYQQTPGQGLQFLFEYFSETQRNKGNFPGRFSGRQFSNSRSEMNVSTLELGDSALYLCASSPIQGQRNYGYTFGSGTRLTVV.

This clone is a singleton in its sample. The chain recombines TRBV6-6 with TRBJ2-1; 10 nucleotides align to TRBD1. V trimming: 5 bases; J trimming: 7 bases; junction bases outside the gene matches: 8. Germline CDR1 is MNHNY and CDR2 is SVGAGI (reference sequence). This CDR3 has 15 residues. CDR3 coding DNA: TGTGCCAGCAGTCTACCGGGACAGGGGCGGAATGAGCAGTTCTTC. This codes for CASSLPGQGRNEQFF.

The chain links TRBV30 to TRBJ2-3, with 8 bases fitting TRBD1. CDR3 size: 13 residues. Trimming cost V 4 bases and J 2 bases; bases outside gene matches: 2. Per germline, CDR1 GTSNPN and CDR2 SVGIG (reference sequence). In DNA, the CDR3 is TGTGCCTGGATGGGACAGGTCACAGATACGCAGTATTTT. As protein: CAWMGQVTDTQYF. Using reference TRBV30 and TRBJ2-3 for the parts outside the CDR3, the full variable domain is SQTIHQWPATLVQPVGSPLSLECTVEGTSNPNLYWYRQAAGRGLQLLFYSVGIGQISSEVPQNLSASRPQDRQFILSSKKLLLSDSGFYLCAWMGQVTDTQYFGPGTRLTVL.

The chain employs TRBV10-2 and TRBJ2-3; D is perhaps TRBD2 (5 bases). The CDR3 contains 14 residues. V lost 4 bases and J 1 base, leaving 9 bases between the germline ends. The germline V gene encodes CDR1 WSHSY and CDR2 SAAADI. CDR3 sequence reads: CASSGPGGTDTQYF. CDR3 coding DNA: TGCGCCAGCAGTGGACCCGGGGGCACAGATACGCAGTATTTT.